The 19 T cell receptor beta chains reported below all come from one sample, sequenced in a study of CD8 T cells in Susac syndrome. A quantity of about 0.5 to 1 ug RNA underwent reverse transcription using random hexamers. TCRdb re-called the immunoSEQ multiplex PCR reads with MiXCR, one entry per CDR3 protein. The profile shows over 150,000 distinct CDR3 sequences, approximately 93% of them singletons. Sequences were obtained from CD4+ T cells from PBMCs. All receptors come from a human donor with multiple sclerosis.

This clonotype is a singleton in its sample. The rearrangement joins TRBV29-1 to TRBJ1-1; 9 positions agree with TRBD1. Germline V lookup: CDR1 SQVTM, CDR2 ANQGSEA. This CDR3 has 14 amino acids. V dropped 4 bases and J dropped 5; count of bases not matched to a gene: 8. CDR3 in amino acids: CSVGTGTGYTEAFF. Written as DNA, the CDR3 is TGCAGCGTTGGGACCGGGACAGGGTATACTGAAGCTTTCTTT.

The chain carries TRBV7-8 and TRBJ1-6; D is unclear. There are 15 residues in the CDR3. Germline V gene sequence: CDR1 SGHVS, CDR2 FQNEAQ. V lost 5 bases, J lost 7 bases, and 15 bases lay in between. The CDR3 region has the DNA TGTGCCAGCAGCCCTGCGGGATGGCGGAATTCACCCCTCCACTTT. This translates into CASSPAGWRNSPLHF.

The chain's CDR3 is CASSFLGASYEQYF. For the CDR3, the DNA is TGTGCCAGCAGTTTTTTGGGGGCCTCCTACGAGCAGTACTTC. The chain couples TRBV12-3 or TRBV12-4 to TRBJ2-7; D possibly corresponds to TRBD1 (6 bases). The ends were cut back, 3 bases at V and 0 bases at J, with 9 bases in the middle. The CDR3 has 14 amino acids.

As for this clonotype: The junction shows a germline mismatch at one end, possibly a read error. This chain links TRBV15 with TRBJ1-4; 9 positions agree with TRBD1. The CDR3 is 15 amino acids. CDR1 is LNHNV and CDR2 is YYDKDF in the germline V gene (reference sequence). The CDR3 DNA sequence: TGTGCCACCAGCAGAGATAGGACAGGGGTGAAAAAACTTTTGTTT. Translating gives CATSRDRTGVKKLLF. Looking up the rest from reference TRBV15 and TRBJ1-4 gives the full variable domain: DAMVIQNPRYQVTQFGKPVTLSCSQTLNHNVMYWYQQKSSQAPKLLFHYYDKDFNNEADTPDNFQSRRPNTSFCFLDIRSPGLGDTAMYLCATSRDRTGVKKLLFGSGTQLSVL.

The rearrangement links TRBV30 to TRBJ1-1; TRBD1 aligns across 7 bases. Germline assignment: CDR1 GTSNPN and CDR2 SVGIG (reference sequence). V was clipped by 4 bases and J by 7 bases; unmatched bases: 6. The CDR3 is 12 residues long. The CDR3 loop is CAWTGQRYEAFF. The DNA for the CDR3 is TGTGCCTGGACGGGACAGCGATATGAAGCTTTCTTT.

The J gene is TRBJ1-2, the V gene TRBV7-8; 10 nucleotides agree with TRBD1. The germline V gene encodes CDR1 SGHVS and CDR2 FQNEAQ. The V gene end was trimmed by 6 bases and the J gene end by 6 bases; junction bases not matched to a gene: 4. This CDR3 spans 13 amino acids. In nucleotides, the CDR3 is TGTGCCAGCAGTCGGACAGGGGGAAATGGCTACACCTTC. The encoded protein is CASSRTGGNGYTF.

This clonotype was seen only once. The chain carries TRBV19 and TRBJ1-5; D is possibly TRBD1 (6 bases). CDR1 is LNHDA, CDR2 SQIVND, per germline (reference sequence). With 8 bases removed from V and 1 base from J, the gap between germline ends came to 18 bases. This CDR3 comprises 16 residues. The CDR3 nucleotides are TGTGCCAGTCAGATGGTGGGGGGCGTAAGCAATCAGCCCCAGCATTTT. It encodes CASQMVGGVSNQPQHF.

The chain combines TRBV7-8 with TRBJ1-1; 11 nucleotides agree with TRBD1. Looked up from germline, CDR1 is SGHVS and CDR2 is FQNEAQ. There are 16 residues in the CDR3. With V trimmed by 1 base and J by 7 bases, 8 bases remained unmatched. The CDR3 nucleotides are TGTGCCAGCAGCTTAGGGACAGGGGGCTCCCGGGGTGAAGCTTTCTTT. This codes for CASSLGTGGSRGEAFF.

This chain joins TRBV5-1 and TRBJ2-2, with unresolved D. CDR1 SGHRS and CDR2 YFSETQ come from the germline V gene. The germline V and J ends were trimmed by 0 bases and 4 bases, with 10 bases remaining between them. The CDR3 runs to 15 residues. In DNA, the CDR3 is TGCGCCAGCAGCTTGGGGACCAGAGGCACCGGGGAGCTGTTTTTT. Translated, it gives CASSLGTRGTGELFF.

J is TRBJ1-1 and V is TRBV15, with D uncertain. The CDR3 covers 12 residues. Germline CDR1 is LNHNV and CDR2 is YYDKDF (reference sequence). In DNA form, the CDR3 reads TGTGCTGCTCACCGGGTGAACACTGAAGCTTTCTTT. Translated: CAAHRVNTEAFF.

The chain carries TRBV28 and TRBJ1-5; 7 positions match TRBD1. The J segment lost 7 bases and the V segment lost 6 bases, leaving 6 bases of the junction unmatched. This CDR3 comprises 13 residues. The germline V gene has CDR1 MDHEN and CDR2 SYDVKM. CDR3 DNA sequence: TGTGCCAGCAGGGAGACAGGGAAACAGCCCCAGCATTTT. Its protein is CASRETGKQPQHF.

The V and J genes are TRBV11-2 and TRBJ1-1; D is uncertain. This CDR3 is built from 13 residues. Trimming cost V 6 bases and J 7 bases, with 15 bases left between them. Germline loops: CDR1 SGHAT, CDR2 FQNNGV. CDR3 in DNA: TGTGCCAGCAGACGGCATAGGGTAGGTGAAGCTTTCTTT. Protein product: CASRRHRVGEAFF.

V gene TRBV12-3 or TRBV12-4 combines with J gene TRBJ2-2; TRBD1 matches at 9 bases. The CDR3 sequence is 16 residues long. The J segment lost 0 bases and the V segment lost 7 bases, leaving 6 bases of the junction unmatched. CDR3 in amino acids: CASITGTGSNTGELFF. Written as DNA, the CDR3 is TGTGCCAGCATAACCGGGACAGGGTCGAACACCGGGGAGCTGTTTTTT.

The chain is built from TRBV19 and TRBJ1-1; D gene uncertain. The CDR3 covers 16 residues. V lost 4 bases and J 1 base, leaving 16 bases between the germline ends. The germline V gene encodes CDR1 LNHDA and CDR2 SQIVND (reference sequence). The CDR3 bases are TGTGCCAGTAGTACTCTCGCAGGCATGCAGAACACTGAAGCTTTCTTT. It codes for CASSTLAGMQNTEAFF.

This chain links TRBV6-2 or TRBV6-3 with TRBJ2-7; D call uncertain. V dropped 2 bases and J dropped 4 bases, with 9 bases sitting between them. The germline V gene encodes CDR1 MNHEY and CDR2 SVGEGT. This CDR3 comprises 13 residues. CDR3 DNA: TGTGCCAGCAGTTACAGGCTAATGTACGAGCAGTACTTC. Translation: CASSYRLMYEQYF.

This sequence joins TRBV19 and TRBJ2-6; 10 positions match TRBD1. V was pared by 10 bases and J by 2 bases, with 11 bases of the junction left unmatched. Germline V CDR1 and CDR2: LNHDA, SQIVND (reference sequence). This CDR3 has 17 amino acids. In DNA form, the CDR3 reads TGTGCCACTCGGAGGGGACAGGGGAAAACTGGGGCCAACGTCCTGACTTTC. It is translated as CATRRGQGKTGANVLTF.

The rearrangement uses TRBV18 and TRBJ1-5; 7 bases line up with TRBD1. The germline gives CDR1 KGHSH, CDR2 LQKENI. This CDR3 comprises 14 residues. V was clipped by 2 bases and J by 4 bases; unmatched bases: 2. The CDR3 sequence is CASSPGTENQPQHF. The CDR3 DNA reads as TGTGCCAGCTCACCAGGGACAGAGAATCAGCCCCAGCATTTT. Supplemented by reference TRBV18 and TRBJ1-5, the full variable domain reads NAGVMQNPRHLVRRRGQEARLRCSPMKGHSHVYWYRQLPEEGLKFMVYLQKENIIDESGMPKERFSAEFPKEGPSILRIQQVVRGDSAAYFCASSPGTENQPQHFGDGTRLSIL.

The rearrangement links TRBV19 to TRBJ1-3; D remains ambiguous. Germline V lookup: CDR1 LNHDA, CDR2 SQIVND (reference sequence). V lost 7 bases to trimming and J lost 0 bases, with 10 bases between them. The CDR3 sequence is 14 residues long. The CDR3 region has the DNA TGTGCCAGTACGGGCTCTCGCTCTGGAAACACCATATATTTT. Translation gives CASTGSRSGNTIYF.

J is TRBJ1-4 and V is TRBV13, with D uncertain. In germline, CDR1 is PRHDT, CDR2 FYEKMQ (reference sequence). The CDR3 is made up of 15 amino acids. Trimming stripped 9 bases from V and 8 bases from J, with 22 bases between. DNA for the CDR3: TGTGCCAGTATCTCCACCCCGGGTCGGTGGGAAAAACTGTTTTTT. It translates to CASISTPGRWEKLFF.